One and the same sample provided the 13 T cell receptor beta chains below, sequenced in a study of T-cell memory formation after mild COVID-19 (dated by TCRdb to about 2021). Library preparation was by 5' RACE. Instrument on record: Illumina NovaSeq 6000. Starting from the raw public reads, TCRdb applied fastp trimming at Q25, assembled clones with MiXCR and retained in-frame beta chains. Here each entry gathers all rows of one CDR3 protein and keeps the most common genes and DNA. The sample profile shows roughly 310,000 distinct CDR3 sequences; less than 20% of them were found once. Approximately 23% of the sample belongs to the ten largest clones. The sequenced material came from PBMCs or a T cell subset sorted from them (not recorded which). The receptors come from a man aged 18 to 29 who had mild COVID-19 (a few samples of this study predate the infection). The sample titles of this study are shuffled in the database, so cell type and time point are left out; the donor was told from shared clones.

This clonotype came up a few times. In nucleotides, the CDR3 is TGCGCCAGCAGCTTCACAGGGGGCGCGGATGGCTACACCTTC. It translates to CASSFTGGADGYTF. The chain joins TRBV5-1 to TRBJ1-2; 9 bases fit TRBD1. The CDR3 has 14 residues. In germline, CDR1 is SGHRS, CDR2 YFSETQ. The junction had 5 bases not matched to a gene; V was cut back by 2 bases and J by 6 bases.

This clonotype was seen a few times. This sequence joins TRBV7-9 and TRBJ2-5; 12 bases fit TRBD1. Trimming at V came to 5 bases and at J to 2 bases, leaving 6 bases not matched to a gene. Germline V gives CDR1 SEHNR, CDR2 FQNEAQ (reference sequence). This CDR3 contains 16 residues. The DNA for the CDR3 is TGTGCCAGCAGCCCCGGGGACAGGGGGCAGCAAGAGACCCAGTACTTC. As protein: CASSPGDRGQQETQYF.

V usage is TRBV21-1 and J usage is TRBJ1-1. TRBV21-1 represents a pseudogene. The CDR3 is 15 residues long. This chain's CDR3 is CASTPSSGASTEAFF. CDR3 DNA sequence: TGTGCCAGCACCCCGTCGTCAGGGGCCTCCACTGAAGCTTTCTTT.

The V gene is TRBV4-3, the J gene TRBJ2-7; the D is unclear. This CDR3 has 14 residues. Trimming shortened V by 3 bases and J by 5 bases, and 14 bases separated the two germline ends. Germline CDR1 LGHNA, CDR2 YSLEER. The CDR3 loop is CASSQGWFAHEQYF. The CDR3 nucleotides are TGCGCCAGCAGCCAGGGGTGGTTTGCTCACGAGCAGTACTTC.

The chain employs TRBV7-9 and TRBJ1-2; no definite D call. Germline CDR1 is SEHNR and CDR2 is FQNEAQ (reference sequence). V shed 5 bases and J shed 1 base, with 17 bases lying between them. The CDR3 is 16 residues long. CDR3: CASSEPDHFHNYGYTF. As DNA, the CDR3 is TGTGCCAGCAGCGAACCCGATCACTTCCATAACTATGGCTACACCTTC.

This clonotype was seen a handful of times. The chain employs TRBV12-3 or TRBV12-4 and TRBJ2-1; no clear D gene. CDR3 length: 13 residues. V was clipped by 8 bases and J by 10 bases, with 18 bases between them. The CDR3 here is CASGLEFLHEQFF. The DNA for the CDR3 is TGTGCCAGCGGCCTTGAGTTCCTACACGAGCAGTTCTTC.

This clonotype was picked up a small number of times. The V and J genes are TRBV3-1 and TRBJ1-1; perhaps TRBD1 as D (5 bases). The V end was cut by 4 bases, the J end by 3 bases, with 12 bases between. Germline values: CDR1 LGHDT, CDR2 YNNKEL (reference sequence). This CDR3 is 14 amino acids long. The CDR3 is CASSRDGGDTEAFF. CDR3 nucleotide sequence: TGTGCCAGCAGCCGAGACGGGGGGGACACTGAAGCTTTCTTT.

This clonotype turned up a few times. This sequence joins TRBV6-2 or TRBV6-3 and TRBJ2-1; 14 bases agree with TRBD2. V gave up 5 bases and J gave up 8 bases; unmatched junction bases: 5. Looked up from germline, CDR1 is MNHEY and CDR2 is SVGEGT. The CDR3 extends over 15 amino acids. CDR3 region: CASSRTSGGLHEQFF. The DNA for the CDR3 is TGTGCCAGCAGTCGGACTAGCGGGGGGCTCCATGAGCAGTTCTTC.

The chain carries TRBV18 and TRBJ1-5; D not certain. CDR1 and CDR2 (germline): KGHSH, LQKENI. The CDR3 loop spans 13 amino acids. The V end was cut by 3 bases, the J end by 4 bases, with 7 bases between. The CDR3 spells CASSPTPNQPQHF. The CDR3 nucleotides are TGTGCCAGCTCACCGACACCGAATCAGCCCCAGCATTTT.

The CDR3 region has the DNA TGTGCCAGCAGTTACACCCCCGTAGGGTTGGGGGGCTACACCTTC. It codes for CASSYTPVGLGGYTF. The chain recombines TRBV6-5 with TRBJ1-2; D is ambiguous. Germline loops: CDR1 MNHEY, CDR2 SVGAGI. Deletions cut 2 bases from V and 8 bases from J, with 18 bases between. The CDR3 extends over 15 amino acids.

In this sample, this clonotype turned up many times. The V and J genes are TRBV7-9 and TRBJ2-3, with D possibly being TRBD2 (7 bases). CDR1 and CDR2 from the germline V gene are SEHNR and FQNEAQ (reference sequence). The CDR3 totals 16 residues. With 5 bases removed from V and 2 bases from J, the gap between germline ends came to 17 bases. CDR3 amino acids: CASSTIGGGSTDTQYF. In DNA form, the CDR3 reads TGTGCCAGCAGCACCATAGGCGGGGGCTCCACAGATACGCAGTATTTT.

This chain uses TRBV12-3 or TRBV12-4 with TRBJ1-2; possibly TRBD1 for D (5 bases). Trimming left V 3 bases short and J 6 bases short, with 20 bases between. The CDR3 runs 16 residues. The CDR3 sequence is CASSFLSTWQGDGYTF. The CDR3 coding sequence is TGTGCCAGCAGTTTTCTCTCTACGTGGCAGGGAGATGGCTACACCTTC.

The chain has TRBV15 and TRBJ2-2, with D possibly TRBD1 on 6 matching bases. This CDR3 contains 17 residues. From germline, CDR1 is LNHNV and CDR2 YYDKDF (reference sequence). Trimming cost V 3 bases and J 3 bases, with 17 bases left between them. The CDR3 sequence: CATSRTQGKGDTGELFF. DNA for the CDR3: TGTGCCACCAGCAGGACCCAGGGGAAAGGCGACACCGGGGAGCTGTTTTTT.